A single sample is the source of the 13 T cell receptor beta chains below, sequenced in a study of Ad26.COV2.S vaccination and SARS-CoV-2 variants. Treatment indicated: roughly 19 received Ad26.COV2.S at low or high dose, single or two shots; a few received placebo; per-sample allocation not given. Specimen acquisition occurred on day 63 following the initial vaccine or placebo injection. The assay was immunoSEQ multiplex PCR, and TCRdb's table has in-frame clones only and misses some. Seen here are fewer than 500,000 clones, 90% observed once, and the top ten hold around 4.5%. The sample here was peripheral blood, taken in a trial of Ad26.COV2.S vaccine versus placebo. The source of these receptors is a person between 18 and 59 years old who received the Ad26.COV2.S COVID-19 vaccine or a placebo.

The V and J genes are TRBV19 and TRBJ1-4; TRBD1 might be the D (6 bases). The V gene lost 4 bases and the J gene lost 8 bases, with 11 bases spanning the gap. Germline CDR1 and CDR2: LNHDA and SQIVND (reference sequence). The CDR3 extends over 13 amino acids. The CDR3 loop reads CASSRTAAEKLFF. The CDR3 bases are TGTGCCAGTAGTAGGACAGCGGCCGAAAAACTGTTTTTT.

A remark on this clone: Other DNA sequences from this sample encode an identical CDR3 as well. This chain joins TRBV11-1 and TRBJ2-7; 8 nucleotides agree with TRBD1. Per germline, CDR1 SGHAT and CDR2 FQDESV (reference sequence). The CDR3 totals 15 residues. Losses at the gene ends were 1 base for V and 2 bases for J; bases not matched to a gene: 4. CDR3 bases: TGTGCCAGCAGCTTAGAGGGGACAGGACCCTACGAGCAGTACTTC. Residues: CASSLEGTGPYEQYF.

The rearrangement uses TRBV9 and TRBJ1-1; 7 bases are a match to TRBD1. CDR1 is SGDLS and CDR2 is YYNGEE in the germline V gene. The CDR3 consists of 16 residues. The V gene end was trimmed by 0 bases and the J gene end by 6 bases; junction bases not matched to a gene: 11. The CDR3 DNA follows: TGTGCCAGCAGCGTAGGTGGGACAGTTGTTAGCCCTGAAGCTTTCTTT. The encoded protein is CASSVGGTVVSPEAFF.

V is TRBV13 and J is TRBJ2-7; D uncertain. CDR1 and CDR2 from the germline V gene are PRHDT and FYEKMQ (reference sequence). The CDR3 contains 12 residues. Trimming took 5 bases from V and 2 from J, leaving 7 bases between them. The CDR3 here is CASSASTYEQYF. CDR3 bases: TGTGCCAGCAGCGCCAGTACCTACGAGCAGTACTTC.

This clone was seen a single time. The chain is built from TRBV7-8 and TRBJ2-1; D is undetermined. Germline V gene sequence: CDR1 SGHVS, CDR2 FQNEAQ. The germline V and J ends were trimmed by 2 bases and 4 bases, with 12 bases remaining between them. The CDR3 totals 15 residues. CDR3 region: CASSLIEPKYNEQFF. DNA for the CDR3: TGTGCCAGCAGCTTAATTGAGCCCAAGTACAATGAGCAGTTCTTC.

The genes are TRBV10-3 and TRBJ2-6, with TRBD1 as a possible D gene (6 bases). Looked up from germline, CDR1 is ENHRY and CDR2 is SYGVKD. The CDR3 covers 15 residues. V was shortened by 4 bases and J by 1 base, with 8 bases between the two germline ends. This CDR3 reads CAISGRGSGANVLTF. CDR3 sequence (DNA): TGTGCCATCAGTGGCAGGGGTTCTGGGGCCAACGTCCTGACTTTC.

V and J are TRBV7-2 and TRBJ2-3; D is possibly TRBD1 (5 bases). V dropped 4 bases and J dropped 2 bases, with 19 bases sitting between them. This CDR3 is 17 amino acids long. The germline gives CDR1 SGHTA, CDR2 FQGNSA. CDR3 in DNA: TGTGCCAGCAGCTCGAGACAGAACCCTATACTCACAGATACGCAGTATTTT. Protein sequence: CASSSRQNPILTDTQYF.

The V call is TRBV7-9, the J call TRBJ1-5; 11 nucleotides match TRBD1. V dropped 4 bases and J dropped 9; count of bases not matched to a gene: 8. In germline, CDR1 is SEHNR, CDR2 FQNEAQ (reference sequence). This CDR3 has 15 amino acids. The chain's CDR3 is CASSSSGTGGRPQHF. In DNA, the CDR3 is TGTGCCAGCAGCTCCTCCGGGACAGGGGGAAGGCCCCAGCATTTT.

V gene TRBV9 combines with J gene TRBJ1-1; no definite D call. The germline CDR1 and CDR2 sequences are SGDLS and YYNGEE. V lost 0 bases and J 6 bases, leaving 15 bases between the germline ends. The CDR3 is 15 residues long. CDR3 residues: CASSVGVPLGAEAFF. The CDR3, as DNA: TGTGCCAGCAGCGTAGGTGTGCCACTTGGCGCTGAAGCTTTCTTT.

This clone showed up just a few times. This chain connects TRBV3-1 (or the pseudogene TRBV3-2) to TRBJ2-2; D is undetermined. The CDR3 runs to 14 residues. Trimming pared 1 base from V and 1 base from J, leaving 4 bases between. Germline V gene lookup returns CDR1 LGHDT and CDR2 YNNKEL (reference sequence). CDR3 DNA: TGTGCCAGCAGCCAAGTGGGGAACACCGGGGAGCTGTTTTTT. Its translation: CASSQVGNTGELFF.

The gene calls are TRBV4-2 and TRBJ2-7; the match to TRBD1 covers 8 bases. Germline V CDR1 and CDR2: LGHNA, YNFKEQ. Trimming removed 3 bases from V and 4 bases from J; junction bases left unmatched: 11. The CDR3 spans 16 residues. The CDR3 DNA sequence: TGTGCCAGCAGCCAGCAGCCAGGGACAGGTTTGTACGAGCAGTACTTC. Its translation is CASSQQPGTGLYEQYF.

The table lists this clone with a count of one. The chain has TRBV3-1 (or the pseudogene TRBV3-2) and TRBJ1-6; D may be TRBD1 (5 bases). This CDR3 spans 16 amino acids. CDR1 LGHDT and CDR2 YNNKEL come from the germline V gene (reference sequence). The V end was cut by 3 bases, the J end by 5 bases, with 14 bases between. The CDR3 DNA is TGTGCCAGCAGCCAGCTACCGGGACTGAATAATTCACCCCTCCACTTT. Its protein product is CASSQLPGLNNSPLHF.

The V and J genes are TRBV5-1 and TRBJ2-5; 11 bases align to TRBD2. Germline V gene sequence: CDR1 SGHRS, CDR2 YFSETQ. V dropped 0 bases and J dropped 1; count of bases not matched to a gene: 5. The CDR3 spans 17 residues. Here the CDR3 reads CASSLGLAGTFQETQYF. The CDR3 region has the DNA TGCGCCAGCAGCTTGGGACTAGCGGGAACCTTCCAAGAGACCCAGTACTTC.